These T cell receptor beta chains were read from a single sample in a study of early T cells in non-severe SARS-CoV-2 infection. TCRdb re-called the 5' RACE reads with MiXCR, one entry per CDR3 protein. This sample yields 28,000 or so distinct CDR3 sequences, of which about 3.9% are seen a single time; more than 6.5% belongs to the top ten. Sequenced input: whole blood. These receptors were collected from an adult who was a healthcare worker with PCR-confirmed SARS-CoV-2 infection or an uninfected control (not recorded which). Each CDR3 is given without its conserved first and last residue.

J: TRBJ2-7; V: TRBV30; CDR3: AWSGDYEQY
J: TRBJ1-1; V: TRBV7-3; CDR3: ASSLQTGTNTEAF
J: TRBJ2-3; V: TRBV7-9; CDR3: ASSLKASTDTQY
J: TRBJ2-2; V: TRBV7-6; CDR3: ASSLGVAGGTGELF
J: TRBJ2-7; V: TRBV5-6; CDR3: ASSRTIYEQY
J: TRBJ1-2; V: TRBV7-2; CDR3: ASSPPPGAGAYGYT
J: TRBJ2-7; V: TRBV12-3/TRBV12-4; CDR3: ASSLAAAYEQY
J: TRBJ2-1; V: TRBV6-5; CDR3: ASSLTGSSYNEQF
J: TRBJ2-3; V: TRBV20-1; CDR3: SALGLAGGADTQY
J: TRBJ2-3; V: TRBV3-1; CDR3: ASSVRSGRAADTQY
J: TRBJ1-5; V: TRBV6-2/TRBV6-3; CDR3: ASSGDGNQPQH
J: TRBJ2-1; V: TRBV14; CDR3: ASSRIGGNYNEQF
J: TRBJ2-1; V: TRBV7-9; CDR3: ASSLALTEISVEEQF
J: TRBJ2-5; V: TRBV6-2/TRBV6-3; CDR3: ASSSPGTWKTQY
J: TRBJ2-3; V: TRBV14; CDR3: ASSQAALQDTQY
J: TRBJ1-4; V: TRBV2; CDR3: ASTATNEKLF
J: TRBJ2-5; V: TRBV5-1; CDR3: ASSAGIQETQY
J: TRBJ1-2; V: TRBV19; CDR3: ASRSLGRQDNYGYT
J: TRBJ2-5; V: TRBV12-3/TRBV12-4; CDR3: ASTQGQTQY
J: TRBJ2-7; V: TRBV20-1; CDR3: SALADSYEQY
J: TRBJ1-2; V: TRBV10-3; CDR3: ATRQSTQDYT
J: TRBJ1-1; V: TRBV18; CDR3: ASSPRQSGRNTEAF
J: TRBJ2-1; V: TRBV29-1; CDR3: SVQTSGRPNNEQF
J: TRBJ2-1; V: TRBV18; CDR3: ASSPKSSPPGEQF
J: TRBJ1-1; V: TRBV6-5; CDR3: ASSREGTAEAF
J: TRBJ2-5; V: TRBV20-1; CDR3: SAREPSGGGTQY
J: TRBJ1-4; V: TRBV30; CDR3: AWSPDGLIGKLF
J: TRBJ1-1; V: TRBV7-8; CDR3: ASSQPKGLSTEAF
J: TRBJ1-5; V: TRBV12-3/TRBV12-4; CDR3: ASSLGGLGNQPQH
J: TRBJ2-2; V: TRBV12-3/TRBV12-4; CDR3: ATSGSANTGELF
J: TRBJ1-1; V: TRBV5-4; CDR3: ASALMGTEAF
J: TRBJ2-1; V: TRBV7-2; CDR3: ASSLVPRLAGEGYNEQF
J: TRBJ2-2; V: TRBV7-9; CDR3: ASSGQKMGELF